This paragraph covers one T cell receptor beta chain sequence. Its antigen is undetermined. There are 15 residues in the CDR3. The germline gives CDR1 LNHDA, CDR2 SQIVND (reference sequence). Trimming took 4 bases from V and 1 from J, leaving 12 bases between them. This table comes from immunoSEQ multiplex PCR, and its TCRdb copy is limited to in-frame clones, with some not included. The top ten clones hold about 1.2% of a sample with about 61,000 clones, 85% to 90% of them seen once. The data were obtained in a study of OX40 agonist ivuxolimab in advanced cancers. At the level of the study: One hepatocellular carcinoma and a couple of cutaneous melanoma patients partially responded. Regarding the study as a whole: Circulating CD4+ and CD8+ T cells showed clonal expansion by week 6 at 0.1 to 3.0 mg/kg.

This sample comprised CD4+ or CD8+ T cells sorted from blood, obtained in a trial of the OX40 agonist ivuxolimab. The TCR sequence derives from an adult with an advanced solid tumor such as melanoma, head and neck, liver or kidney cancer. The V gene is TRBV19, the J gene TRBJ2-3; TRBD2 might be the D (6 bases). This CDR3 reads CASSTRGWGTDTQYF. CDR3 in DNA: TGTGCCAGTAGTACGCGGGGCTGGGGCACAGATACGCAGTATTTT.